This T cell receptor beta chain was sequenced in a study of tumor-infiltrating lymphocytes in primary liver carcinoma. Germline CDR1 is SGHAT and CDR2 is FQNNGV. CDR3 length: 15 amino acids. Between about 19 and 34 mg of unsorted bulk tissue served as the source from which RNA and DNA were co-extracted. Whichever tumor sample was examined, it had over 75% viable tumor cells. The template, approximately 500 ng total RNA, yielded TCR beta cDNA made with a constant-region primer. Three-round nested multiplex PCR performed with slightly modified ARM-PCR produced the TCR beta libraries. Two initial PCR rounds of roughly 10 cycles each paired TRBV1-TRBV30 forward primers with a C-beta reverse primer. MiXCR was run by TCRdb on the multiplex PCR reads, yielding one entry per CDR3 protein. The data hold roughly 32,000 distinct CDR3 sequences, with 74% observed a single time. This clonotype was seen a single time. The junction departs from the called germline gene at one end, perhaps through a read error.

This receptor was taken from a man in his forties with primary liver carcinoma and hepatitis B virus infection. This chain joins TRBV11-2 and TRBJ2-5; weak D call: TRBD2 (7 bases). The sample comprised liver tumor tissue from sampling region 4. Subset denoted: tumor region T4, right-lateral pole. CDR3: CASSSGASGHETKYF. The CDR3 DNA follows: TGTGCCAGCAGCTCAGGGGCTAGCGGACACGAGACCAAGTACTTC. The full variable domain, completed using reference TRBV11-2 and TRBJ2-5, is EAGVAQSPRYKIIEKRQSVAFWCNPISGHATLYWYQQILGQGPKLLIQFQNNGVVDDSQLPKDRFSAERLKGVDSTLKIQPAKLEDSAVYLCASSSGASGHETKYFGPGTRLLVL.